Sequencing of this T cell receptor (beta chain) was carried out in a study of blood T cell repertoires in COVID-19. The CDR3 length is 17 residues. Germline loops: CDR1 LNHNV, CDR2 YYDKDF (reference sequence). The ends were cut back, 8 bases at V and 1 base at J, with 23 bases in the middle. Profiled with immunoSEQ multiplex PCR; TCRdb holds only in-frame clones, not every one. The sample yields approximately 300,000 clones, about nine tenths seen once. This chain joins TRBV15 and TRBJ1-1, with D tentatively TRBD1 (6 bases). The TCR originated in a woman in her thirties who had recovered from COVID-19. Sequenced sample: PBMCs or T cells enriched from blood (not recorded which). The CDR3 DNA reads as TGTGCCACCTCAGTGGCCCCACCGGGACAACAGAACACTGAAGCTTTCTTT. Its translation: CATSVAPPGQQNTEAFF. The full variable domain, rest sourced from reference TRBV15 and TRBJ1-1, is DAMVIQNPRYQVTQFGKPVTLSCSQTLNHNVMYWYQQKSSQAPKLLFHYYDKDFNNEADTPDNFQSRRPNTSFCFLDIRSPGLGDTAMYLCATSVAPPGQQNTEAFFGQGTRLTVV.